This T cell receptor (beta chain) was found in a study of T cell repertoires in cytomegalovirus infection. About the research overall: Both recently identified HLA-C-restricted and well-studied HLA-B-restricted CMV epitopes were used in the study. Indications came from public TCR beta signatures; they pointed to CMV infection and to a matching HLA type.

About this clonotype itself: Antigen unknown.

Study results and caveats: People with CMV and the relevant HLA were identified by cumulative public TCR beta family frequency.

Germline lookup yields CDR1 DFQATT and CDR2 SNEGSKA (reference sequence). V was clipped by 4 bases and J by 5 bases, with 26 bases between them. The length of the CDR3 is 18 residues. One entry per CDR3 protein, called by TCRdb with MiXCR from the reads. The sample yields 300,000 to 400,000 distinct CDR3 sequences, just under 30% seen once. The chain couples TRBV20-1 to TRBJ2-2; tentatively, D is TRBD1 (6 bases). This sequence was found in a human donor in good health (CMV status not recorded). Some clones in this sample may be carry-over from other donors' samples. The source material was cultured PBMCs, sampled from culture after CMV antigen stimulation. The CDR3 region is CSAKNPGHQFSGTGELFF. In nucleotides, the CDR3 is TGCAGTGCTAAAAACCCGGGACATCAATTTTCAGGGACCGGGGAGCTGTTTTTT.